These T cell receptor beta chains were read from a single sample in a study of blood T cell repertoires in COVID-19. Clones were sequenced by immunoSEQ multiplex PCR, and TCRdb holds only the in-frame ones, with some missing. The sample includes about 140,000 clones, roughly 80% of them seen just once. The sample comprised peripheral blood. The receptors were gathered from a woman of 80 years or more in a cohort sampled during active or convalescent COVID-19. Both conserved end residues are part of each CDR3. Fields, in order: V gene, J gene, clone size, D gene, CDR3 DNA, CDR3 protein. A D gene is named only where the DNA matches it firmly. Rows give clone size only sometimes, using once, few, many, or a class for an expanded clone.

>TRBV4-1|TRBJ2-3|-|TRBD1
TGCGCCAGCAGCGCCAGGGGTGGGACAGGGGGCTTTGAAGATACGCAGTATTTT
CASSARGGTGGFEDTQYF
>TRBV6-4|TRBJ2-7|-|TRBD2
TGTGCCAGCCGTAGAGACCCGGGACTAGCGCCCTACGAGCAGTACTTC
CASRRDPGLAPYEQYF
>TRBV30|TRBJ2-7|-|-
TGTGCCTGGAACGATGGCGGGTACGAGCAGTACTTC
CAWNDGGYEQYF
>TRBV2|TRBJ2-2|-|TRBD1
TGTGCCAGCAGACAGGGGTGGGGCGGGGAGCTGTTTTTT
CASRQGWGGELFF
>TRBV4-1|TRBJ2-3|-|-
TGCGCCAGCAGCCAAGGGACCCGGGGGACAGCCAATACAGATACGCAGTATTTT
CASSQGTRGTANTDTQYF
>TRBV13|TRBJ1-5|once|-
TGTGCCAGCAGCCCAAGCGGGGGTCAGCCCCAGCATTTT
CASSPSGGQPQHF
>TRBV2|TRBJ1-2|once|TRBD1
TGTGCCAGCAGTGAAGTTAGGACAGGGTTTAACTATGGCTACACCTTC
CASSEVRTGFNYGYTF
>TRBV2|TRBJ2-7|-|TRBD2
TGTGCCAGCAGTGGAGGGACTAGCGGGGGGGCCATATACGAGCAGTACTTC
CASSGGTSGGAIYEQYF
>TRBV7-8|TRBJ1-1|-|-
TGTGCCAGCAGCTCCACGTTTTACCTCGGCACTGAAGCTTTCTTT
CASSSTFYLGTEAFF
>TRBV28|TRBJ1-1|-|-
TGTGCCAGCAGTTTTTGGTCGACAGAAGCTTTCTTT
CASSFWSTEAFF
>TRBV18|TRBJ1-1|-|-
TGTGCCAGCTCACCTGTTACGGAGTTGAACACTGAAGCTTTCTTT
CASSPVTELNTEAFF
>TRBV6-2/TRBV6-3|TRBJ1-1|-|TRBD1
TGTGCCAGCAGCAAAGCCGGGACAGGGTGGAACACTGAAGCTTTCTTT
CASSKAGTGWNTEAFF
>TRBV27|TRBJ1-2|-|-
TGTGCCAGCAGCGCATCTCTTCCGCAGGGATTTAGTGGCTACACCTTC
CASSASLPQGFSGYTF
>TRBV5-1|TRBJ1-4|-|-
TGCGCCAGTCAGGCGACAGGATCTTCTCAAAAACTGTTTTTT
CASQATGSSQKLFF
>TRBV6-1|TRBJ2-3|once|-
TGTGCCAGCAGTGAACCGGGACTTTTCACAGATACGCAGTATTTT
CASSEPGLFTDTQYF
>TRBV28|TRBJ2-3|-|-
TGTGCCAGCCGGGGAAGCACAGATACGCAGTATTTT
CASRGSTDTQYF
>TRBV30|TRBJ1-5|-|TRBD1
TGTGCCTGGAGCAAAACCGCAGGGGGGAGTCAGCCCCAGCATTTT
CAWSKTAGGSQPQHF
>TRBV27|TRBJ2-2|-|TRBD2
TGTGCCAGCAGTCCCCTGGGGGGGAAGTTTGGCGGGGAGCTGTTTTTT
CASSPLGGKFGGELFF
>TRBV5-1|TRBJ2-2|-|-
TGCGCCAGCAGCTTCGGTGCCTACACCGGGGAGCTGTTTTTT
CASSFGAYTGELFF
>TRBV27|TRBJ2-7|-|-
TGTGCCAGCAGGCCGGCGGGGAGCTCCTACGAGCAGTACTTC
CASRPAGSSYEQYF
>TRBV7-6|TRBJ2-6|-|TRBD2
TGTGCCAGCAGCTCGGGACTAGCGGGGTCCGGGGCCAACGTCCTGACTTTC
CASSSGLAGSGANVLTF
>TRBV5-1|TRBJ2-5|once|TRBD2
TGCGCCAGCAGCCCCGGAGGGTCTAGCGGGGGGCAAGAGACCCAGTACTTC
CASSPGGSSGGQETQYF
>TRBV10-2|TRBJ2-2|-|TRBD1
TGCGCCAGCAGGGAAAGGGGGCAGGGGGTCGGGGAGCTGTTTTTT
CASRERGQGVGELFF
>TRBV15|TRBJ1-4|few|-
TGTGCCACCACCCAAGAAGGGGCTTCTAATGAAAAACTGTTTTTT
CATTQEGASNEKLFF
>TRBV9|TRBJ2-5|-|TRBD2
TGTGCCAGCAGCGTAGGTAGCGGGGGGGCAGGGGAGACCCAGTACTTC
CASSVGSGGAGETQYF
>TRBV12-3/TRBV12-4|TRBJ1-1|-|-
TGTGCCAGCAGGAGGGCAGGGGATCGAGAAGCTTTCTTT
CASRRAGDREAFF
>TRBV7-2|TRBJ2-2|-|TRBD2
TGTGCCAGCAGCCCAGCGGGGGGGCCATCTAGCACCGGGGAGCTGTTTTTT
CASSPAGGPSSTGELFF
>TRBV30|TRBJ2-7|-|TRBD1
TGTGCCTGGAGTGTAACAGGGGGCGCGTCCGAGCAGTACTTC
CAWSVTGGASEQYF
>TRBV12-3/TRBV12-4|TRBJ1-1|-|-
TGTGCCAGCAGATTCAGGGATCGGGTAGAAGCTTTCTTT
CASRFRDRVEAFF
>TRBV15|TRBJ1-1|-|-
TGTGCCACCAGTCAGGGGCGGAACACTGAAGCTTTCTTT
CATSQGRNTEAFF
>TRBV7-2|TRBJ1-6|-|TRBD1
TGTGCCAGCAGCACCGGGACAGGGTATTCACCCCTCCACTTT
CASSTGTGYSPLHF
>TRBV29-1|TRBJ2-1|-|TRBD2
TGCAGCGTTGAGGGAGGGAGCAATGAGCAGTTCTTC
CSVEGGSNEQFF